These T cell receptor beta chains were read from a single sample in a study of post-analysis software for immune sequencing data. MiXCR was run by TCRdb on the PCR reads, yielding one entry per CDR3 protein. Counted here are roughly 600,000 distinct CDR3 sequences, around 40% occurring once; the ten biggest clones make up about 1.8%. What was sequenced was blood. All receptors come from a girl aged 5-17 years with multiple sclerosis. Both conserved end residues are part of each CDR3. Fields, in order: V gene, D gene, CDR3 length, clone size, J gene, CDR3 DNA, CDR3 protein. D genes are given only for firm matches. Some rows have no size entry. The others give once, few or many, or a class for an expanded clone.

TRBV12-3/TRBV12-4	NA	15	few	TRBJ2-3	TGTGCCAGCAGACTCGGGGGTCCCCCCGCAGATACGCAGTATTTT	CASRLGGPPADTQYF
TRBV18	NA	13	few	TRBJ2-7	TGTGCCAGCTCACGGGACCCAACCTACGAGCAGTACTTC	CASSRDPTYEQYF
TRBV4-1	TRBD1	20	NA	TRBJ2-2	TGCGCCAGCAGCCTGACTCCGGGACAGGGAGGGGAATCGAACACCGGGGAGCTGTTTTTT	CASSLTPGQGGESNTGELFF
TRBV12-3/TRBV12-4	NA	16	NA	TRBJ2-7	TGTGCCAGCAGCCCTGACAGGACCGGCGGGTCCTACGAGCAGTACTTC	CASSPDRTGGSYEQYF
TRBV12-3/TRBV12-4	TRBD2	15	NA	TRBJ2-1	TGTGCCAGCAGTTTCGGACTAGCGGGAGGAAATGAGCAGTGCTTC	CASSFGLAGGNEQCF
TRBV5-4	NA	18	NA	TRBJ2-1	TGTGCCAGCAGCTCCTCCTCCAGGGGACCTCGAACCTACAATGAGCAGTTCTTC	CASSSSSRGPRTYNEQFF
TRBV7-2	TRBD2	16	NA	TRBJ2-3	TGTGCCAGCAGCTTCGGACTAGCGGGAACCACAGATACGCAGTATTTT	CASSFGLAGTTDTQYF
TRBV28	TRBD1	15	NA	TRBJ1-5	TGTGCCAGCAGTCCCGGGACAGGGGGCCGTCAGCCCCAGCATTTT	CASSPGTGGRQPQHF
TRBV7-9	TRBD1	18	NA	TRBJ1-2	TGTGCCAGCAGACCACTTGGAGCATCGTACAGGGGAGGATATGGCTACACCTTC	CASRPLGASYRGGYGYTF
TRBV7-6	TRBD2	18	few	TRBJ2-7	TGTGCCAGCAGCTTACCGAGGACTAGCGGGAGGGCCCTTGTCGAGCAGTACTTC	CASSLPRTSGRALVEQYF
TRBV5-1	NA	17	many	TRBJ2-5	TGCGCCAGCAGCTTGGGGTTGGTGACTATGGGCCAAGAGACCCAGTACTTC	CASSLGLVTMGQETQYF
TRBV20-1	TRBD1	13	NA	TRBJ2-5	TGCAGTGCTAGAGGATCCAGGGGGGAGACCCAGTACTTC	CSARGSRGETQYF
TRBV29-1	TRBD2	14	NA	TRBJ2-3	TGCAGCGTTGTTAGCGGGGGGGCTCAAGATACGCAGTATTTT	CSVVSGGAQDTQYF
TRBV12-3/TRBV12-4	TRBD1	16	few	TRBJ2-7	TGTGCCAGCAGTCCCCACGGAGGGACAGGGCTAGGAGAGCAGTACTTC	CASSPHGGTGLGEQYF
TRBV12-3/TRBV12-4	TRBD1	15	few	TRBJ2-7	TGTGCCAGCAGTGTTACAGGGGCGAGTCTCCACGAGCAGTACTTC	CASSVTGASLHEQYF
TRBV29-1	TRBD1	12	NA	TRBJ2-7	TGCAGCGTACAGGGGCTGGGAGACGAGCAGTACTTC	CSVQGLGDEQYF
TRBV29-1	NA	13	few	TRBJ2-4	TGCAGCGTTTCAGGGGTAGCCAAAAACATTCAGTACTTC	CSVSGVAKNIQYF
TRBV12-3/TRBV12-4	TRBD1	15	few	TRBJ1-2	TGTGCCAGCAGTTTGAATGGCAGGGGGACCTATGGCTACACCTTC	CASSLNGRGTYGYTF
TRBV27	NA	12	NA	TRBJ1-6	TGTGCCAGTGGTCAGAGTAATTCACCCCTCCACTTT	CASGQSNSPLHF
TRBV4-1	NA	13	few	TRBJ1-1	TGCGCCAGCAGCTTTCCTCCTTACACTGAAGCTTTCTTT	CASSFPPYTEAFF
TRBV10-3	TRBD1	15	NA	TRBJ2-1	TGTGCCATCAGCGCCGGGACAGGGGGTGTCAATGAGCAGTTCTTC	CAISAGTGGVNEQFF
TRBV20-1	TRBD2	14	NA	TRBJ2-1	TGCAGTGCTAGTAGGCTAGCGGGGGCGGATGAGCAGTTCTTC	CSASRLAGADEQFF
TRBV7-8	NA	14	few	TRBJ2-7	TGTGCCAGCAGCTTACATTTCGCGACCTACGAGCAGTACTTC	CASSLHFATYEQYF
TRBV12-3/TRBV12-4	NA	14	NA	TRBJ2-5	TGTGCCAGCAGTTCCCCAGGGTCGGTGGAGACCCAGTACTTC	CASSSPGSVETQYF
TRBV12-3/TRBV12-4	NA	13	NA	TRBJ1-2	TGTGCCAGCAGTTTATTCAGGGCCGGGGGCTACACCTTC	CASSLFRAGGYTF
TRBV7-9	NA	15	NA	TRBJ2-5	TGTGCCAGCAGCTTAGGGCAGACCTCCCAAGAGGGCCAGTACTTC	CASSLGQTSQEGQYF
TRBV20-1	NA	13	NA	TRBJ2-1	TGCAGTGCCAAAAGCCCTTGGTCCTCCGAGCAGTTCTTC	CSAKSPWSSEQFF
TRBV5-1	TRBD2	15	NA	TRBJ2-1	TGCGCCAGCAGCTTACAGCGGGAGCACTACAATGAGCAGTTCTTC	CASSLQREHYNEQFF
TRBV9	NA	12	few	TRBJ2-3	TGTGCCAGCAGCGTCGGGCCTGATACGCAGTATTTT	CASSVGPDTQYF
TRBV6-5	NA	17	NA	TRBJ2-3	TGTGCCAGCAGTTACTCGGGCGGACTAAACCCCACAGATACGCAGTATTTT	CASSYSGGLNPTDTQYF
TRBV7-3	TRBD2	19	NA	TRBJ2-7	TGTGCCAGCAGCAAGCCTGACACCGGACTAGCGGGGGGGCCCTACGAGCAGTACTTC	CASSKPDTGLAGGPYEQYF
TRBV6-5	TRBD2	14	many	TRBJ2-7	TGTGCCAGCAAATCCGGGACTACCGCGTACGAGCAGTACTTC	CASKSGTTAYEQYF
TRBV10-3	TRBD1	14	NA	TRBJ1-4	TGTGCCATCAGATCGACAGGGCCTAATGAAAAACTGTTTTTT	CAIRSTGPNEKLFF
TRBV28	TRBD2	16	NA	TRBJ2-3	TGTGCCAGCAGTTCCCCTGGGGCGGGGGGGCCTGATACGCAGTATTTT	CASSSPGAGGPDTQYF
TRBV5-5	NA	14	once	TRBJ2-3	TGTGCCGGCAGCTTCCGGACTAGCACAGATACGCAGTATTTT	CAGSFRTSTDTQYF
TRBV6-2/TRBV6-3	NA	15	NA	TRBJ2-7	TGTGCCAGCAGAGTTGCCAACCTCGGAAGCTACGAGCAGTACTTC	CASRVANLGSYEQYF
TRBV5-5	NA	14	NA	TRBJ1-1	TGTGCCACCAAAAAACAGGAGGGGAACGGTGAAGCTTTCTTT	CATKKQEGNGEAFF
TRBV10-3	NA	15	NA	TRBJ1-1	TGTGCCATCAGCATCGATGGGGCCATGAACACTGAAGCTTTCTTT	CAISIDGAMNTEAFF
TRBV20-1	TRBD1	14	NA	TRBJ2-7	TGCAGTGCTAGAGATAACAGGGGAAGTAACGAGCAGTACTTC	CSARDNRGSNEQYF
TRBV21-1	NA	18	few	TRBJ1-2	TGTGCCAGCAGCAACTTTTTCGAACGTAAAGGGCGTAGCTATGGCTACACCTTC	CASSNFFERKGRSYGYTF
TRBV29-1	NA	13	few	TRBJ2-7	TGCAGCGTTGAGGACAGTGACTCCTACGAGCAGTACTTC	CSVEDSDSYEQYF
TRBV12-3/TRBV12-4	NA	13	NA	TRBJ1-5	TGTGCCAGCAGTTTAAAGGTCAGCCAGCCCCAGCATTTT	CASSLKVSQPQHF
TRBV4-2	NA	17	few	TRBJ2-3	TGTGCCAGCAGCCACGGCGGAGGAACAACAAGGGCGGATACGCAGTATTTT	CASSHGGGTTRADTQYF
TRBV6-5	NA	14	few	TRBJ2-7	TGTGCCAGCGCCCCCCAAGGAGGGAACTACGAGCAGTACTTC	CASAPQGGNYEQYF
TRBV29-1	NA	12	few	TRBJ1-4	TGCAGCGTCCAATGGGACGGTGAAAAACTGTTTTTT	CSVQWDGEKLFF